Only a few counts were recorded for the clone carrying this T cell receptor beta chain. This CDR3 contains 14 residues. CDR1 and CDR2 from the germline V gene are LNHDA and SQIVND (reference sequence). V lost 7 bases to trimming and J lost 1 base; unmatched junction nucleotides: 5. The record originates from a study of shared clonotypes between healthy human individuals. Study background: A couple of female and a few male donors aged 18 to 49 were enrolled.

Produced via immunoSEQ multiplex PCR; TCRdb's table is partial and in-frame only. The data contain about 820,000 clones, more than 85% of them seen just once; the ten biggest clones take up about 25%. Positive CCR7 selection of CD45RO-negative cells yielded the naive CD8 cells, and terminally differentiated effector memory CD45RA+ cells were excluded. V gene TRBV19 combines with J gene TRBJ1-1; 8 nucleotides line up with TRBD1. The sequencing input was naive CD8+ T cells sorted from blood. The receptor was isolated from a man aged 25-45 years in good health. The CDR3: CASKWGQANTEAFF. DNA of the CDR3: TGTGCCAGTAAATGGGGACAGGCGAACACTGAAGCTTTCTTT.